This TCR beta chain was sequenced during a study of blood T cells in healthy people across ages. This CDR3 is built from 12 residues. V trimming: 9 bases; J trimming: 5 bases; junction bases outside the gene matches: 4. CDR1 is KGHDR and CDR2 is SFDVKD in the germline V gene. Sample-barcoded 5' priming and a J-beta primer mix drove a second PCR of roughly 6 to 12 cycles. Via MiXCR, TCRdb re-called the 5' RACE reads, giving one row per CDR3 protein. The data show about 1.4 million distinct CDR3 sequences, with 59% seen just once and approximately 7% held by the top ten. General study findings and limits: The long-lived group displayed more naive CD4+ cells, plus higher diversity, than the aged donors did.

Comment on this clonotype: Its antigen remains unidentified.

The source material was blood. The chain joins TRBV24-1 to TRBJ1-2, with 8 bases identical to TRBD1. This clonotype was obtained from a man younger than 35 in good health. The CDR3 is CATQGADYGYTF. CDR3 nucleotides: TGTGCCACCCAGGGGGCGGATTATGGCTACACCTTC.